Following are 28 T cell receptor beta chains from one sample sequenced in a study of cytomegalovirus exposure and HLA in healthy donors (TCRdb year 2017). The method was the immunoSEQ multiplex PCR assay. This immuneACCESS table, as held by TCRdb, lists in-frame sequences with V and J called but not all clones. Of the missing ones, under half trace to an unresolved V gene in checked studies; the others have no known cause. Here the sample has more than 150,000 clones; around 90% occur a single time. The top ten clones comprise around 3% of the sample. Sequencing was carried out using PBMCs. Receptors originate from a man between 18 and 29 years old in good health and CMV-seronegative.

The chain carries TRBV11-2 and TRBJ2-6; 10 bases match TRBD1. J gave up 8 bases and V 1 base, and 2 bases lay outside the gene matches. CDR3 length equals 15 residues. In germline, CDR1 is SGHAT, CDR2 FQNNGV. This CDR3 reads CASSLGQGAPNVLTF. The CDR3 coding sequence is TGTGCCAGCAGCTTAGGACAGGGGGCTCCCAACGTCCTGACTTTC.

The chain is built from TRBV7-9 and TRBJ1-4, with D perhaps TRBD1 (6 bases). V was clipped by 4 bases and J by 4 bases, with 13 bases between them. CDR1 and CDR2 (germline): SEHNR, FQNEAQ (reference sequence). The CDR3 loop spans 15 amino acids. Here the CDR3 DNA reads TGTGCCAGCAGCTCTGGACAGTTAGATAATGAAAAACTGTTTTTT. This encodes CASSSGQLDNEKLFF.

The chain combines TRBV5-1 with TRBJ2-5, with 8 nucleotides matching TRBD2. The CDR3 sequence is 16 residues long. Looked up from germline, CDR1 is SGHRS and CDR2 is YFSETQ. Trimming removed 4 bases from V and 2 bases from J; junction bases left unmatched: 10. The CDR3 loop is CASSHAPGGSQETQYF. The CDR3 region has the DNA TGCGCCAGCAGCCACGCCCCGGGAGGGTCTCAAGAGACCCAGTACTTC.

The genes are TRBV7-8 and TRBJ1-4; 7 nucleotides match TRBD1. Trimming removed 1 base from V and 6 bases from J; junction bases left unmatched: 5. Germline CDR1 is SGHVS and CDR2 is FQNEAQ. The CDR3 has 15 residues. The CDR3 protein is CASSLVGTVDEKLFF. CDR3 coding DNA: TGTGCCAGCAGCTTAGTCGGGACAGTTGATGAAAAACTGTTTTTT.

V usage is TRBV7-2 and J usage is TRBJ1-2; D uncertain. There are 14 residues in the CDR3. CDR1 and CDR2 from the germline V gene are SGHTA and FQGNSA. Trimming shortened V by 3 bases and J by 4 bases, and 12 bases separated the two germline ends. This CDR3 is CASSFMEGLYGYTF. CDR3 nucleotide sequence: TGTGCCAGCAGCTTTATGGAGGGCCTCTATGGCTACACCTTC. The whole variable domain, remainder taken from reference TRBV7-2 and TRBJ1-2, is GAGVSQSPSNKVTEKGKDVELRCDPISGHTALYWYRQSLGQGLEFLIYFQGNSAPDKSGLPSDRFSAERTGGSVSTLTIQRTQQEDSAVYLCASSFMEGLYGYTFGSGTRLTVV.

J is TRBJ2-5 and V is TRBV7-8, with D possibly matching TRBD2 (5 bases). Trimming removed 3 bases from V and 3 bases from J, with 5 bases in between. The CDR3 consists of 12 residues. The germline V gene has CDR1 SGHVS and CDR2 FQNEAQ. CDR3 protein: CASSFGEETQYF. The CDR3 nucleotides are TGTGCCAGCAGCTTCGGGGAAGAGACCCAGTACTTC.

The chain combines TRBV6-5 with TRBJ1-3, with D perhaps matching TRBD1 (6 bases). The CDR3 runs 14 residues. V was trimmed by 7 bases and J by 4 bases, leaving 14 bases between them. Per the germline V gene, CDR1 is MNHEY and CDR2 is SVGAGI. CDR3 DNA: TGTGCCAGCAAGAACACAGGGTCCGGAAACACCATATATTTT. This gives the protein CASKNTGSGNTIYF.

The chain joins TRBV28 to TRBJ1-3, with 11 positions matching TRBD1. Trimming cost V 9 bases and J 3 bases; bases outside gene matches: 4. The CDR3 runs 14 residues. CDR1 and CDR2 (germline): MDHEN, SYDVKM. The CDR3 DNA reads TGTGCCAGTAGGACAGGGGGCAGTGGAAACACCATATATTTT. This encodes CASRTGGSGNTIYF. Full variable domain (remainder filled in from reference TRBV28 and TRBJ1-3): DVKVTQSSRYLVKRTGEKVFLECVQDMDHENMFWYRQDPGLGLRLIYFSYDVKMKEKGDIPEGYSVSREKKERFSLILESASTNQTSMYLCASRTGGSGNTIYFGEGSWLTVV.

Turning to this clone: This same CDR3 is encoded by further DNA sequences in the sample. J is TRBJ1-2 and V is TRBV13, with 8 nucleotides matching TRBD1. V trimming: 0 bases; J trimming: 3 bases; junction bases outside the gene matches: 0. Germline V CDR1 and CDR2: PRHDT, FYEKMQ (reference sequence). The CDR3 consists of 14 residues. The CDR3 DNA is TGTGCCAGCAGCTTAGGGACAGGGGACTATGGCTACACCTTC. This gives the protein CASSLGTGDYGYTF.

This chain links TRBV4-1 with TRBJ1-2; D remains unclear. Germline loops: CDR1 MGHRA, CDR2 YSYEKL. The length of the CDR3 is 19 residues. Trimming pared 4 bases from V and 2 bases from J, leaving 26 bases between. The CDR3 reads CASSPFPSPFSRENYGYTF. The DNA of the CDR3 is TGCGCCAGCAGCCCTTTCCCTTCGCCGTTTTCGCGGGAGAACTATGGCTACACCTTC.

The rearrangement links TRBV2 to TRBJ2-3, with 11 bases that match TRBD1. The trim removed 6 bases at V and 6 bases at J, leaving 11 bases unmatched. The CDR3 totals 16 residues. The germline V gene has CDR1 SNHLY and CDR2 FYNNEI. This CDR3 is CASSRRTGGAPDTQYF. The CDR3 bases are TGTGCCAGCAGCCGCCGGACAGGGGGCGCCCCGGATACGCAGTATTTT.

The rearrangement uses TRBV6-5 and TRBJ1-2, with D perhaps matching TRBD1 (6 bases). Germline lookup yields CDR1 MNHEY and CDR2 SVGAGI. V lost 6 bases to trimming and J lost 5 bases, with 16 bases between them. This CDR3 contains 14 residues. The CDR3 nucleotides read TGTGCCAGCAGGGGCGTGGGACAAACTTATGGCTACACCTTC. Encoded protein: CASRGVGQTYGYTF.

This rearrangement joins TRBV5-1 to TRBJ2-5; perhaps TRBD2 as D (5 bases). The CDR3 runs 13 residues. V was pared by 4 bases and J by 5 bases, with 12 bases between. In germline, CDR1 is SGHRS, CDR2 YFSETQ. For the CDR3, the DNA is TGCGCCAGCAGCCCTCATGAGGGTGAGACCCAGTACTTC. This codes for CASSPHEGETQYF.

The V gene is TRBV28, the J gene TRBJ1-5, with TRBD1 matching over 8 bases. Germline V gene sequence: CDR1 MDHEN, CDR2 SYDVKM. The CDR3 is 18 residues long. Losses at the gene ends were 3 bases for V and 6 bases for J; bases not matched to a gene: 16. CDR3 residues: CASSFSYVRGQATQPQHF. For the CDR3, the DNA is TGTGCCAGCAGTTTCTCGTACGTCCGGGGACAGGCGACTCAGCCCCAGCATTTT. The full variable domain, its missing parts supplied by reference TRBV28 and TRBJ1-5, is DVKVTQSSRYLVKRTGEKVFLECVQDMDHENMFWYRQDPGLGLRLIYFSYDVKMKEKGDIPEGYSVSREKKERFSLILESASTNQTSMYLCASSFSYVRGQATQPQHFGDGTRLSIL.

J is TRBJ1-4 and V is TRBV6-5; 10 bases fit TRBD1. From germline, CDR1 is MNHEY and CDR2 SVGAGI. This CDR3 has 14 amino acids. Trimming cost V 4 bases and J 11 bases; bases outside gene matches: 7. Here the CDR3 reads CASSLDRGRGKLFF. CDR3 DNA: TGTGCCAGCAGTTTGGACAGGGGGAGAGGGAAACTGTTTTTT.

This clone came up once. The chain carries TRBV5-1 and TRBJ2-3; a weak D match, TRBD2 (7 bases). CDR1 and CDR2 from the germline V gene are SGHRS and YFSETQ. This CDR3 spans 17 amino acids. The ends were cut back, 4 bases at V and 2 bases at J, with 20 bases in the middle. The CDR3 reads CASSRLTGGHLTDTQYF. DNA of the CDR3: TGCGCCAGCAGCCGGTTGACGGGGGGCCATCTCACAGATACGCAGTATTTT.

The J gene is TRBJ2-3, the V gene TRBV5-8; TRBD2 matches at 7 bases. This CDR3 has 15 amino acids. Trimming at V came to 3 bases and at J to 2 bases, leaving 6 bases not matched to a gene. Looked up from germline, CDR1 is SGHTS and CDR2 is YDEGEE. CDR3 amino acids: CASSWGAGFTDTQYF. CDR3 nucleotides: TGTGCCAGCAGCTGGGGAGCGGGGTTCACAGATACGCAGTATTTT.

This clone was seen only a few times. J is TRBJ1-5 and V is TRBV19; 7 nucleotides agree with TRBD1. The germline gives CDR1 LNHDA, CDR2 SQIVND (reference sequence). V shed 1 base, J shed 3 bases, and the junction held 6 bases outside the gene matches. CDR3 length equals 16 residues. The CDR3 DNA is TGTGCCAGTAGTATAGCGGGCAGGGGGAACAATCAGCCCCAGCATTTT. Amino acids: CASSIAGRGNNQPQHF.

The chain has TRBV2 and TRBJ2-6; tentative D call: TRBD2 (7 bases). The germline V and J ends were trimmed by 4 bases and 4 bases, with 14 bases remaining between them. CDR3 length equals 16 residues. Germline-derived CDR1 and CDR2 are SNHLY and FYNNEI. The chain's CDR3 is CASSGEGVYGANVLTF. DNA of the CDR3: TGTGCCAGCAGTGGGGAGGGGGTTTACGGGGCCAACGTCCTGACTTTC.

The rearrangement joins TRBV4-3 to TRBJ2-7, with 8 bases matching TRBD1. The length of the CDR3 is 15 residues. Trimming at V came to 3 bases and at J to 0 bases, leaving 4 bases not matched to a gene. Germline-derived CDR1 and CDR2 are LGHNA and YSLEER. The CDR3 bases are TGCGCCAGCAGCCAGTGGACAGGGAGCTCCTACGAGCAGTACTTC. It is translated as CASSQWTGSSYEQYF.

The chain carries TRBV30 and TRBJ2-3; TRBD2 agrees at 7 bases. There are 15 residues in the CDR3. Germline V gene data show CDR1 as GTSNPN and CDR2 as SVGIG (reference sequence). Trimming cost V 2 bases and J 1 base; bases outside gene matches: 6. Written as DNA, the CDR3 is TGTGCCTGGAGTCGGGGGGACTACCGCACAGATACGCAGTATTTT. Residues: CAWSRGDYRTDTQYF.

This clone is a singleton in its sample. The genes are TRBV2 and TRBJ1-2; tentative D call: TRBD1 (5 bases). This CDR3 contains 13 residues. V lost 8 bases and J 5 bases, leaving 15 bases between the germline ends. Per germline, CDR1 SNHLY and CDR2 FYNNEI. The CDR3 loop reads CASLHSDSYGYTF. For the CDR3, the DNA is TGTGCCAGCCTTCATTCCGACAGTTATGGCTACACCTTC.

This sequence joins TRBV30 and TRBJ1-2, with a weak D call TRBD1 (5 bases). V was pared by 8 bases and J by 8 bases, with 18 bases between. Germline CDR1 is GTSNPN and CDR2 is SVGIG (reference sequence). The CDR3 is made up of 12 amino acids. As DNA, the CDR3 is TGTGCCGTTGGGGGGAGTAGGGGAGGCTACACCTTC. Translation gives CAVGGSRGGYTF.

The chain joins TRBV29-1 to TRBJ1-1, with TRBD1 as a possible D gene (6 bases). The V end lost 5 bases, the J end lost 0 bases, and 10 bases lay between the germline ends. The CDR3 has 13 residues. Germline CDR1 SQVTM, CDR2 ANQGSEA. The DNA for the CDR3 is TGCAGCGTTTATGGGACATTGAACACTGAAGCTTTCTTT. This codes for CSVYGTLNTEAFF. The complete variable domain, with remaining parts taken from reference TRBV29-1 and TRBJ1-1, reads SAVISQKPSRDICQRGTSLTIQCQVDSQVTMMFWYRQQPGQSLTLIATANQGSEATYESGFVIDKFPISRPNLTFSTLTVSNMSPEDSSIYLCSVYGTLNTEAFFGQGTRLTVV.

The chain recombines TRBV25-1 with TRBJ2-5; maybe TRBD2 (6 bases). Germline V gives CDR1 MGHDK, CDR2 SYGVNS. Trimming pared 1 base from V and 5 bases from J, leaving 14 bases between. CDR3 length: 15 amino acids. CDR3: CASSELTGLGETQYF. CDR3 nucleotides: TGTGCCAGCAGTGAATTAACGGGACTGGGGGAGACCCAGTACTTC.

This chain joins TRBV5-5 and TRBJ2-7; TRBD1 agrees at 7 bases. V shed 4 bases, J shed 1 base, and the junction held 2 bases outside the gene matches. Per the germline V gene, CDR1 is SGHKS and CDR2 is YYEKEE (reference sequence). The CDR3 is 13 amino acids. As DNA, the CDR3 is TGTGCCAGCAGCCCGGACAGGTCCTACGAGCAGTACGTC. Its translation is CASSPDRSYEQYV.

The rearrangement links TRBV5-8 to TRBJ1-1; 11 positions agree with TRBD1. The CDR3 spans 17 residues. V trimming: 5 bases; J trimming: 3 bases; junction bases outside the gene matches: 12. Looked up from germline, CDR1 is SGHTS and CDR2 is YDEGEE. CDR3 in DNA: TGTGCCAGCAGTTACTCCCTCGGGACAGGGGGATACACTGAAGCTTTCTTT. Its protein product is CASSYSLGTGGYTEAFF. Supplemented by reference TRBV5-8 and TRBJ1-1, the full variable domain reads EAGVTQSPTHLIKTRGQQATLRCSPISGHTSVYWYQQALGLGLQFLLWYDEGEERNRGNFPPRFSGRQFPNYSSELNVNALELEDSALYLCASSYSLGTGGYTEAFFGQGTRLTVV.

The V and J genes are TRBV11-2 and TRBJ1-1; possible D gene TRBD1, 6 bases. Trimming removed 2 bases from V and 4 bases from J, with 11 bases in between. Germline lookup yields CDR1 SGHAT and CDR2 FQNNGV. CDR3 length: 14 residues. This CDR3 is CASSLKGGSTEAFF. The CDR3 DNA follows: TGTGCCAGCAGCTTAAAGGGGGGGAGCACTGAAGCTTTCTTT. Combining the CDR3 with reference TRBV11-2 and TRBJ1-1 gives the whole variable domain EAGVAQSPRYKIIEKRQSVAFWCNPISGHATLYWYQQILGQGPKLLIQFQNNGVVDDSQLPKDRFSAERLKGVDSTLKIQPAKLEDSAVYLCASSLKGGSTEAFFGQGTRLTVV.